The entry below describes one T cell receptor (beta chain). The specificity of this receptor is unknown. No much larger clonotype is one base removed from it; base qualities were not supplied. Each donor gave one peripheral blood draw, about 110 mL on average, collected into heparinised tubes. A BD FACSAria II and a panel including CD45RO, CCR7, CD25, CD127, CD95 and CD27 were used to sort naive, central memory, regulatory and stem cell-like memory CD4+ T cells. A purity above 95% was achieved for all sorted populations. PBMCs were separated immediately by Lymphoprep density gradient centrifugation and were stained directly, without being cultured. So that batch effects would be minimized, each experiment stained and sorted samples in pairs, pairing one healthy donor with one patient. The sample originates from a study of beta chain features in type 1 diabetes (dated by TCRdb to 2016 to 2018). Background for the entire study: No differences in mean age, gender distribution, total cell number or subset yield were found between patients and healthy donors. A total of about 100,000,000 sorted cells were examined across all samples, and RNA yield correlated strongly with the number of cells per subset. In the study, TCRB repertoires of sorted circulating CD4+ T cell subsets from recently diagnosed type 1 diabetes patients were compared with those of matched healthy donors. Regulatory and stem cell-like memory subsets were obtained from only 8 patients and roughly 8 healthy donors, while naive and central memory subsets were obtained from all 28 donors. Broad study findings and their caveats: Fewer insertions and more nucleotide deletions at VDJ recombination sites were observed in patients with type 1 diabetes, implying thymic rearrangement abnormalities. Because cDNA was sequenced instead of genomic DNA, highly expressing activated cells could be over-represented, though the groups showed no difference in activation or CD3 levels. PCR might favor shorter templates, but patient and control samples were amplified and corrected together, so any skew would affect both groups equally. The naive, central memory and regulatory TCRB repertoires appeared to resemble one another more closely among patients than among healthy donors. A moderate but significant shortening of TCRB CDR3 length was observed in type 1 diabetes patients in all four CD4+ subsets. HLA sub-analyses involved small numbers of individuals, so any influence of HLA type on TCRB rearrangement remained unresolved.

The trim is 2 bases for V and 2 bases for J, with a gap of 10 bases between the germline ends. The CDR3 holds 14 amino acids from the cysteine to the phenylalanine. Solely the CDR3 DNA is kept, with 42 bases framed from the first base. From a lookup of the germline V gene, CDR1 and CDR2 are SGDLS and YYNGEE. The entire isolated RNA was reverse transcribed using the High Capacity cDNA Reverse Transcription Kit, and thus expressed TCRB transcripts were sequenced. Deep immunoSEQ sequencing was applied to naive, central memory and regulatory T cell samples, giving an average of around 3.8 million total reads per sample. Sorted cells were lysed in RLT buffer and RNA was extracted with DNase-treated RNeasy Micro or Mini kits, depending on cell number. To prevent cross-contamination, every cell subset was processed on its own, while patient and healthy donor samples were processed together. The immunoSEQ multiplex PCR was used to amplify TCRB sequences from cDNA, generating 87-bp fragments that spanned the CDR3 region. The amplicons were sequenced using the Illumina HiSeq platform. In the paper's pipeline: PCR bias was corrected computationally using synthetic template baselines, and reads within Hamming distance 2 were collapsed, with unmergeable singletons discarded. By aligning reads against IMGT, V, D and J genes, CDR3 length, and insertions or deletions at six rearrangement sites were assigned. Within each subset, clonotype counts were normalized to the number of sorted cells before true diversity and Gini coefficients were calculated with the tcR R package. The overlap coefficient, calculated on TCRB nucleotide sequences, was used to measure repertoire sharing. This immuneACCESS table, as held by TCRdb, lists in-frame sequences with V and J called but not all clones. Of the missing ones, under half trace to an unresolved V gene in checked studies; the others have no known cause. Clone size and V and J calls were adopted from that table, with D and trimming inferred from the DNA. Counted in this sample were about 120,000 clones; 16% of them appeared once. Approximately 2.2% of the sample is held by the ten biggest clonotypes.

Input material: central memory CD4+ T cells from blood. Recombination linked TRBV9 to TRBJ2-5; TRBD1 is a possible D gene, resting on 5 matching bases. This sequence originates from a man aged 30 to 39 with type 1 diabetes. The base sequence is TGTGCCAGCAGCGTGGGGCGGCGTCAAGAGACCCAGTACTTC. Its translation is CASSVGRRQETQYF.